What follows are 30 T cell receptor beta chains derived from one specimen sequenced in a study of HIV-infected patients and healthy controls. Whole blood was used without fractionation, so all unsorted peripheral T cells were included. cDNA was made from 400 to 500 ng RNA using alpha and beta constant primers. Each of the alpha and beta chains got its own library through chain-specific third strand synthesis with indices. TCRdb redid the calling of the 5' RACE reads with MiXCR, one entry per CDR3 protein. The sample lists 9,500 or so distinct CDR3 sequences, 5.2% occurring once. Material: blood, obtained before antiretroviral therapy. The receptors come from an adult with HIV infection.

This clonotype was picked up many times. The gene calls are TRBV6-1 and TRBJ1-4, with D unresolved. The germline CDR1 and CDR2 sequences are MNHNS and SASEGT. CDR3 length: 15 amino acids. V lost 3 bases and J 7 bases, leaving 15 bases between the germline ends. The CDR3 sequence: CASSDWRTVPEKLFF. CDR3 in DNA: TGTGCCAGCAGTGATTGGCGGACGGTTCCTGAAAAACTGTTTTTT.

There are many counts of this clonotype. This rearrangement joins TRBV4-2 to TRBJ2-3, with 13 nucleotides matching TRBD2. This CDR3 is 17 amino acids long. V shed 4 bases and J 7 bases; nucleotides not matched to a gene: 11. Per germline, CDR1 LGHNA and CDR2 YNFKEQ. CDR3: CASSPTLAGGPLNTQYF. The CDR3 nucleotides read TGTGCCAGCAGCCCGACACTAGCGGGAGGGCCCCTAAATACGCAGTATTTT.

This clonotype was seen only a few times. The CDR3 sequence: CASSPGGPKYEQYF. In nucleotides, the CDR3 is TGCGCCAGCAGCCCGGGAGGGCCGAAATACGAGCAGTACTTC. The V and J genes are TRBV5-1 and TRBJ2-7; TRBD2 aligns across 8 bases. Germline V gene data show CDR1 as SGHRS and CDR2 as YFSETQ. With V trimmed by 4 bases and J by 4 bases, 7 bases remained unmatched. The CDR3 has 14 amino acids.

The V gene is TRBV7-2, the J gene TRBJ2-7; D remains unclear. The CDR3 consists of 16 residues. The ends were cut back, 5 bases at V and 3 bases at J, with 20 bases in the middle. Germline V lookup: CDR1 SGHTA, CDR2 FQGNSA. The CDR3 loop reads CASSTSPTAWGYEQYF. The CDR3 DNA follows: TGTGCCAGCAGCACGAGCCCGACTGCCTGGGGCTACGAGCAGTACTTC.

The table lists this clonotype with many counts. This chain uses TRBV7-9 with TRBJ2-7; no firm D call. CDR1 SEHNR and CDR2 FQNEAQ come from the germline V gene (reference sequence). Trimming took 5 bases from V and 2 from J, leaving 19 bases between them. CDR3 length: 16 residues. The CDR3 region is CASSPSQLGNAYEQYF. Here the CDR3 DNA reads TGTGCCAGCAGCCCAAGTCAGCTGGGCAACGCCTACGAGCAGTACTTC.

This clonotype came up many times. This sequence joins TRBV27 and TRBJ2-6, with TRBD2 matching over 7 bases. In germline, CDR1 is MNHEY, CDR2 SMNVEV (reference sequence). This CDR3 comprises 18 residues. The junction had 12 bases not matched to a gene; V was cut back by 7 bases and J by 0 bases. The CDR3 DNA sequence: TGTGCCAGCACCGGCATGGGGGGGTGGTTCTCTGGGGCCAACGTCCTGACTTTC. Protein: CASTGMGGWFSGANVLTF.

Ten or more counts support this clonotype. V gene TRBV27 combines with J gene TRBJ2-7; D remains ambiguous. The germline V gene has CDR1 MNHEY and CDR2 SMNVEV (reference sequence). V was clipped by 6 bases and J by 10 bases, with 28 bases between them. The CDR3 sequence is 16 residues long. This CDR3 reads CASSPSPGPLSSNQYF. The CDR3 nucleotides are TGTGCCAGCAGCCCGTCTCCGGGTCCCCTTTCTTCCAACCAGTACTTC.

This clonotype was counted many times. The gene calls are TRBV27 and TRBJ2-7, with 11 bases identical to TRBD2. The CDR3 runs 15 residues. J was trimmed by 3 bases and V by 8 bases; bases with no gene match: 9. The germline V gene has CDR1 MNHEY and CDR2 SMNVEV (reference sequence). In nucleotides, the CDR3 is TGTGCCAGCGGCGTGACTAGCGGGGCCATCTACGAGCAGTACTTC. This codes for CASGVTSGAIYEQYF.

This clonotype appeared many times. This chain links TRBV7-9 with TRBJ2-7; tentative D call: TRBD2 (5 bases). Per the germline V gene, CDR1 is SEHNR and CDR2 is FQNEAQ (reference sequence). The CDR3 sequence is 17 residues long. V dropped 1 base and J dropped 3 bases, with 19 bases sitting between them. Here the CDR3 DNA reads TGTGCCAGCAGCTTAGTGAGTCCTGACCCTCGGGACTACGAGCAGTACTTC. Translation: CASSLVSPDPRDYEQYF.

This clonotype was observed at least ten times. The chain recombines TRBV10-3 with TRBJ2-3, with 7 nucleotides matching TRBD2. After removal of 3 bases from V and 4 bases from J, the junction contained 7 bases not matched to a gene. The CDR3 totals 15 residues. Germline V gene lookup returns CDR1 ENHRY and CDR2 SYGVKD. The CDR3 loop reads CAISDPGRDPDTQYF. The CDR3 nucleotides are TGTGCCATCAGTGACCCGGGGAGGGACCCAGATACGCAGTATTTT.

This clonotype was counted many times. The V and J genes are TRBV28 and TRBJ2-2, with no clear D. Germline V CDR1 and CDR2: MDHEN, SYDVKM. The V gene lost 3 bases and the J gene lost 1 base, with 6 bases spanning the gap. The CDR3 consists of 14 residues. CDR3 in amino acids: CASSFNLNTGELFF. CDR3 in DNA: TGTGCCAGCAGTTTTAACTTGAACACCGGGGAGCTGTTTTTT.

This clonotype qualifies as medium-sized. The gene calls are TRBV10-3 and TRBJ2-1; possible D gene TRBD1, 6 bases. This CDR3 region has 16 residues. Germline CDR1 and CDR2: ENHRY and SYGVKD. Trimming left V 6 bases short and J 1 base short, with 16 bases between. The CDR3, as DNA: TGTGCCATCAGCTCCAGGGGTGATCTATCCTACAATGAGCAGTTCTTC. It translates to CAISSRGDLSYNEQFF.

This clonotype was detected many times. The J gene is TRBJ2-5, the V gene TRBV6-5, with unresolved D. CDR1 and CDR2 from the germline V gene are MNHEY and SVGAGI. V was shortened by 6 bases and J by 0 bases, with 11 bases between the two germline ends. The CDR3 is made up of 14 amino acids. The CDR3: CASSPRPYQETQYF. The CDR3 DNA sequence: TGTGCCAGCAGCCCCCGACCGTACCAAGAGACCCAGTACTTC.

This clonotype showed up many times. The chain uses TRBV13 and TRBJ2-1; TRBD2 aligns across 14 bases. After removal of 5 bases from V and 8 bases from J, the junction contained 11 bases not matched to a gene. Germline CDR1 reads PRHDT; CDR2 reads FYEKMQ (reference sequence). The CDR3 runs 17 residues. The CDR3 here is CASSPSGLAGDIYEQFF. As DNA, the CDR3 is TGTGCCAGCAGCCCATCGGGACTAGCGGGAGATATCTATGAGCAGTTCTTC.

The chain links TRBV14 to TRBJ1-3; D is possibly TRBD1 (5 bases). The CDR3 has 15 amino acids. In germline, CDR1 is SGHDN, CDR2 FVKESK. V gave up 1 base and J gave up 2 bases, with 9 bases separating them. CDR3 coding DNA: TGTGCCAGCAGCCAAGGGGACGGAGCTGGAAACACCATATATTTT. This translates into CASSQGDGAGNTIYF.

This clonotype was picked up many times. The chain is built from TRBV7-9 and TRBJ2-1; no clear D gene. The CDR3 has 10 residues. CDR1 is SEHNR, CDR2 FQNEAQ, per germline (reference sequence). V was cut by 9 bases and J by 6 bases, with 6 bases left in between. DNA of the CDR3: TGTGCCAGTAATGGCAATGAGCAGTTCTTC. This gives the protein CASNGNEQFF.

At least ten counts were recorded for this clonotype. The rearrangement joins TRBV7-2 to TRBJ2-1; 7 bases agree with TRBD2. V shed 5 bases and J 4 bases; nucleotides not matched to a gene: 11. This CDR3 has 16 residues. Germline-derived CDR1 and CDR2 are SGHTA and FQGNSA. The CDR3 protein is CASSLPRKRGYNEQFF. As DNA, the CDR3 is TGTGCCAGCAGCCTCCCTCGTAAGCGGGGTTACAATGAGCAGTTCTTC.

This chain uses TRBV29-1 with TRBJ1-1; D is uncertain. V lost 1 base, J lost 7 bases, and 7 bases lay in between. The germline gives CDR1 SQVTM, CDR2 ANQGSEA. This CDR3 is 11 amino acids long. CDR3 residues: CSVEGVVEAFF. In nucleotides, the CDR3 is TGCAGCGTTGAAGGGGTTGTTGAAGCTTTCTTT.

The table lists this clonotype with many counts. J is TRBJ2-1 and V is TRBV7-9; 7 bases match TRBD1. This CDR3 spans 17 amino acids. The germline CDR1 and CDR2 sequences are SEHNR and FQNEAQ (reference sequence). The trim removed 5 bases at V and 0 bases at J, leaving 10 bases unmatched. The CDR3 loop is CASSHEGRDSSYNEQFF. The CDR3 DNA sequence: TGTGCCAGCAGCCACGAGGGTCGGGACAGCTCCTACAATGAGCAGTTCTTC.

This clonotype was detected many times. The chain combines TRBV10-3 with TRBJ2-5; either TRBD1 or TRBD2 may fit D (5 bases each). V shed 4 bases and J shed 1 base, with 16 bases lying between them. The CDR3 is made up of 16 amino acids. CDR1 ENHRY and CDR2 SYGVKD come from the germline V gene. The CDR3 loop is CAISASGPAGQETQYF. The CDR3 bases are TGTGCCATCAGTGCTTCGGGACCCGCTGGCCAAGAGACCCAGTACTTC.

This clonotype has at least ten counts. The chain combines TRBV7-2 with TRBJ2-2, with 8 positions matching TRBD2. CDR3 length: 15 amino acids. The junction had 11 bases not matched to a gene; V was cut back by 5 bases and J by 9 bases. The germline V gene has CDR1 SGHTA and CDR2 FQGNSA. CDR3 loop: CASSPDSGVGRELFF. The DNA for the CDR3 is TGTGCCAGCAGCCCAGATAGCGGGGTCGGAAGGGAGCTGTTTTTT. The variable domain in full, completed from reference TRBV7-2 and TRBJ2-2, reads GAGVSQSPSNKVTEKGKDVELRCDPISGHTALYWYRQSLGQGLEFLIYFQGNSAPDKSGLPSDRFSAERTGGSVSTLTIQRTQQEDSAVYLCASSPDSGVGRELFFGEGSRLTVL.

Ten or more counts support this clonotype. The J gene is TRBJ2-7, the V gene TRBV20-1; 9 bases align to TRBD1. CDR1 and CDR2 from the germline V gene are DFQATT and SNEGSKA (reference sequence). Losses at the gene ends were 6 bases for V and 5 bases for J; bases not matched to a gene: 11. The length of the CDR3 is 14 residues. CDR3 loop: CSARPGDRVHEQYF. CDR3 nucleotide sequence: TGCAGTGCCCGTCCTGGGGACAGGGTTCACGAGCAGTACTTC.

This clonotype was detected ten times or more. The chain employs TRBV12-3 or TRBV12-4 and TRBJ2-7; D possibly corresponds to TRBD1 (6 bases). The germline V and J ends were trimmed by 10 bases and 3 bases, with 31 bases remaining between them. The CDR3 consists of 18 residues. The CDR3 DNA sequence: TGTGCCAACTCCCACCGCAGGGGCCACCCTGGGTATAGCTACGAGCAGTACTTC. It translates to CANSHRRGHPGYSYEQYF.

This clonotype was observed many times. The chain employs TRBV20-1 and TRBJ2-7; 8 bases are a match to TRBD1. Germline loops: CDR1 DFQATT, CDR2 SNEGSKA (reference sequence). V shed 1 base, J shed 2 bases, and the junction held 4 bases outside the gene matches. The CDR3 sequence is 14 residues long. The DNA of the CDR3 is TGCAGTGCTAGAGTGGACAGGGCTCCCTACGAGCAGTACTTC. Protein product: CSARVDRAPYEQYF.

This clonotype appeared many times. V usage is TRBV20-1 and J usage is TRBJ2-2, with D perhaps TRBD2 (6 bases). The CDR3 consists of 15 residues. Looked up from germline, CDR1 is DFQATT and CDR2 is SNEGSKA (reference sequence). V was clipped by 6 bases and J by 4 bases, with 18 bases between them. The CDR3 spells CSANRLETSTGELFF. The CDR3, as DNA: TGCAGTGCCAATAGACTAGAGACTAGCACCGGGGAGCTGTTTTTT.

This clonotype was seen ten or more times. The chain employs TRBV25-1 and TRBJ2-7; no reliable D call. This CDR3 has 12 amino acids. In germline, CDR1 is MGHDK, CDR2 SYGVNS. V dropped 1 base and J dropped 2 bases, with 3 bases sitting between them. CDR3 sequence: CASSESPYEQYF. The CDR3 coding sequence is TGTGCCAGCAGTGAATCCCCCTACGAGCAGTACTTC.

In this sample, this clonotype turned up many times. CDR3 protein: CASSALLAGGDTQYF. The CDR3 bases are TGTGCCAGCAGCGCCCTACTAGCGGGAGGCGATACGCAGTATTTT. This chain links TRBV7-8 with TRBJ2-3; 12 nucleotides agree with TRBD2. The CDR3 extends over 15 amino acids. Per the germline V gene, CDR1 is SGHVS and CDR2 is FQNEAQ. The J segment lost 6 bases and the V segment lost 5 bases, leaving 6 bases of the junction unmatched.

This clonotype was detected many times. The chain recombines TRBV29-1 with TRBJ2-4, with 10 positions matching TRBD1. The CDR3 covers 18 residues. Germline CDR1 SQVTM, CDR2 ANQGSEA. The V gene end was trimmed by 3 bases and the J gene end by 2 bases; junction bases not matched to a gene: 13. CDR3 nucleotides: TGCAGCGTTGAGCAAACGGTGGGACAGGGGTTTTCCAAAAACATTCAGTACTTC. Its protein is CSVEQTVGQGFSKNIQYF.

There are many counts of this clonotype. CDR3 DNA: TGTGCCAGCAGCTTCTGGACAGGGCCAGATACGCAGTATTTT. It specifies CASSFWTGPDTQYF. The V call is TRBV7-2, the J call TRBJ2-3; 8 nucleotides match TRBD1. The germline V gene encodes CDR1 SGHTA and CDR2 FQGNSA. Trimming at V came to 3 bases and at J to 4 bases, leaving 3 bases not matched to a gene. CDR3 length: 14 residues.

This clonotype is medium-sized. The J gene is TRBJ2-7, the V gene TRBV5-5; possibly TRBD1 for D (5 bases). V lost 0 bases, J lost 4 bases, and 8 bases lay in between. This CDR3 comprises 13 residues. CDR1 and CDR2 from the germline V gene are SGHKS and YYEKEE (reference sequence). CDR3 nucleotides: TGTGCCAGCAGCTTGGGTCCAGGGTACGAGCAGTACTTC. It specifies CASSLGPGYEQYF.